This TCR beta chain was profiled in a study of shared clonotypes between healthy human individuals. Looking at the study overall: Every donor yielded three CD4 naive, three CD4 memory, two CD8 naive and one CD8 memory plate.

Per germline, CDR1 MNHEY and CDR2 SMNVEV (reference sequence). The CDR3 is 15 residues long. The junction had 8 bases not matched to a gene; V was cut back by 4 bases and J by 2 bases. Sorted-subset replicate PCRs used around 200 ng DNA, around 31,000 T cell genomes. Profiling relied on immunoSEQ multiplex PCR, and the TCRdb table lists in-frame clones only, not all of them. There are about 800,000 clones in the sample; roughly 96% occur only once, and less than 0.25% lies in the top ten. Terminally differentiated effector memory CD45RA+ cells were left out of the naive CD8 fraction, which was CD45RO-negative and positively selected for CCR7.

The sequenced material came from naive CD8+ T cells sorted from blood. The V gene is TRBV27, the J gene TRBJ2-7, with 7 bases fitting TRBD1. This TCR was recovered from a young man in good health. CDR3 sequence (DNA): TGTGCCAGCAGTTCCAACCGGGACAGACCCTACGAGCAGTACTTC. It encodes CASSSNRDRPYEQYF.